These 30 T cell receptor beta chains share one sample of origin, sequenced in a study of T cell responses to AZD1222 COVID-19 vaccine. Profiling relied on immunoSEQ multiplex PCR, and the TCRdb table lists in-frame clones only, not all of them. This table has under 75,000 clones, roughly 87% appearing once. The material was peripheral blood, obtained on day 0 of AZD1222 vaccination. These receptors all stem from an adult in good health.

This clone was counted a few times. The genes are TRBV9 and TRBJ2-3; D remains unclear. The CDR3 totals 17 residues. Trimming pared 0 bases from V and 2 bases from J, leaving 16 bases between. Germline V gene lookup returns CDR1 SGDLS and CDR2 YYNGEE. The CDR3 here is CASSVDVGFDLTDTQYF. The CDR3 DNA sequence: TGTGCCAGCAGCGTAGACGTAGGGTTCGACCTCACAGATACGCAGTATTTT.

This chain links TRBV30 with TRBJ1-1; D is perhaps TRBD1 (6 bases). CDR1 and CDR2 (germline): GTSNPN, SVGIG (reference sequence). V lost 2 bases to trimming and J lost 2 bases, with 15 bases between them. The CDR3 extends over 15 amino acids. CDR3 residues: CAWSRLTGRNTEAFF. The CDR3 DNA reads as TGTGCCTGGAGTCGGTTGACAGGCCGAAACACTGAAGCTTTCTTT. Combining the CDR3 with reference TRBV30 and TRBJ1-1 gives the whole variable domain SQTIHQWPATLVQPVGSPLSLECTVEGTSNPNLYWYRQAAGRGLQLLFYSVGIGQISSEVPQNLSASRPQDRQFILSSKKLLLSDSGFYLCAWSRLTGRNTEAFFGQGTRLTVV.

The chain carries TRBV12-3 or TRBV12-4 and TRBJ1-2, with D perhaps TRBD1 (5 bases). V gave up 3 bases and J gave up 8 bases, with 7 bases separating them. The CDR3 sequence is 11 residues long. The CDR3 loop is CASSFGAGYTF. CDR3 sequence (DNA): TGTGCCAGCAGTTTTGGGGCCGGCTACACCTTC.

The chain couples TRBV19 to TRBJ2-1; TRBD2 matches at 14 bases. Trimming at V came to 5 bases and at J to 4 bases, leaving 13 bases not matched to a gene. The CDR3 has 19 amino acids. Per the germline V gene, CDR1 is LNHDA and CDR2 is SQIVND (reference sequence). The CDR3 DNA is TGTGCCAGTAGTCGCGGCGACAGGACTAGCGGGAGGAAGTACAATGAGCAGTTCTTC. Its protein is CASSRGDRTSGRKYNEQFF.

This rearrangement joins TRBV6-4 to TRBJ2-2; 7 bases fit TRBD1. CDR1 and CDR2 (germline): MRHNA, SNTAGT. J lost 5 bases, V lost 5 bases, and 5 bases had no gene match. This CDR3 has 14 amino acids. DNA for the CDR3: TGTGCCAGCAGTCCCGGGACAGAGACCGGGGAGCTGTTTTTT. Translation gives CASSPGTETGELFF.

The chain carries TRBV7-6 and TRBJ1-5; possible D gene TRBD1, 6 bases. V lost 1 base and J lost 2, with 12 bases in between. Per the germline V gene, CDR1 is SGHVS and CDR2 is FNYEAQ. The CDR3 extends over 16 amino acids. CDR3 in amino acids: CASSLDGGPRNQPQHF. Written as DNA, the CDR3 is TGTGCCAGCAGCTTAGACGGGGGCCCGCGCAATCAGCCCCAGCATTTT.

The J gene is TRBJ1-1, the V gene TRBV5-6, with unresolved D. V dropped 4 bases and J dropped 2 bases, with 15 bases sitting between them. This CDR3 contains 15 residues. The germline CDR1 and CDR2 sequences are SGHDT and YYEEEE. The CDR3 sequence is CASSAERLLNTEAFF. The CDR3 DNA sequence: TGTGCCAGCAGCGCCGAGAGGCTCCTTAACACTGAAGCTTTCTTT.

Written as DNA, the CDR3 is TGTGCCATCAGTTCCACGGGACAGAGGAACACTGAAGCTTTCTTT. This codes for CAISSTGQRNTEAFF. V and J are TRBV10-3 and TRBJ1-1; 7 bases fit TRBD1. Trimming at V came to 5 bases and at J to 1 base, leaving 7 bases not matched to a gene. The CDR3 contains 15 residues. Per germline, CDR1 ENHRY and CDR2 SYGVKD.

The chain carries TRBV27 and TRBJ1-2; tentative D call: TRBD1 (6 bases). Trimming removed 5 bases at V and 7 bases at J, with 14 bases between. The CDR3 has 13 amino acids. Germline V gene data show CDR1 as MNHEY and CDR2 as SMNVEV (reference sequence). The CDR3 bases are TGTGCCAGCAGTCCCCGGCGAGGGGGTGGCTACACCTTC. This translates into CASSPRRGGGYTF.

This chain connects TRBV6-5 to TRBJ2-5; tentatively, D is TRBD1 (6 bases). The V end lost 7 bases, the J end lost 1 base, and 10 bases lay between the germline ends. Germline loops: CDR1 MNHEY, CDR2 SVGAGI. This CDR3 region has 13 residues. The CDR3 DNA reads TGTGCCAGCACCCCGGACAGCCAAGAGACCCAGTACTTC. It encodes CASTPDSQETQYF.

The CDR3 loop is CASSTGPGETQYF. The DNA of the CDR3 is TGTGCCAGCAGCACGGGACCCGGGGAGACCCAGTACTTC. This chain joins TRBV5-4 and TRBJ2-5; D may correspond to TRBD1 or TRBD2 (5 bases each). Germline CDR1 SGHNT, CDR2 YYREEE (reference sequence). Trimming pared 4 bases from V and 5 bases from J, leaving 12 bases between. The CDR3 totals 13 residues.

Turning to this clone: An end of the junction does not agree with germline; a read error may underlie this. The rearrangement uses TRBV6-2 or TRBV6-3 and TRBJ1-3; D uncertain. CDR1 and CDR2 from the germline V gene are MNHEY and SVGEGT. The CDR3 is made up of 12 amino acids. CDR3: CASSNSGNTIYF. The CDR3 DNA is TGTGCCAGCAGTAACTCTGGAAACACCATATATTTT.

This chain uses TRBV27 with TRBJ1-2, with 8 bases aligning to TRBD1. The trim removed 2 bases at V and 11 bases at J, leaving 7 bases unmatched. Looked up from germline, CDR1 is MNHEY and CDR2 is SMNVEV (reference sequence). The CDR3 is 13 residues long. This CDR3 is CASSLQTGAGYTF. As DNA, the CDR3 is TGTGCCAGCAGTTTACAGACAGGGGCCGGGTACACCTTC.

Only one count was recorded for this clone. The chain carries TRBV4-2 and TRBJ1-3; D may be TRBD1 (6 bases). V lost 4 bases and J lost 2, with 12 bases in between. The CDR3 has 15 residues. The germline CDR1 and CDR2 sequences are LGHNA and YNFKEQ. In nucleotides, the CDR3 is TGTGCCAGCAGCCCAGGGGTGAGTGCTGGAAACACCATATATTTT. Translation: CASSPGVSAGNTIYF.

This rearrangement joins TRBV6-5 to TRBJ1-5; no clear D gene. Trimming removed 2 bases at V and 0 bases at J, with 5 bases between. CDR1 MNHEY and CDR2 SVGAGI come from the germline V gene. The CDR3 has 14 residues. The CDR3 DNA reads TGTGCCAGCAGTTACATTCATAGCAATCAGCCCCAGCATTTT. Its protein product is CASSYIHSNQPQHF.

This chain connects TRBV7-5 to TRBJ1-4. TRBV7-5 is given as a pseudogene. The CDR3 loop spans 14 amino acids. CDR3 DNA sequence: TGTGTCAGAAGCTTAAGCTCCCGAAATGAAAAACTGTTTTTT. It encodes CVRSLSSRNEKLFF.

The CDR3 sequence: CASSILPGLAGGGTKNEQFF. The CDR3 DNA follows: TGTGCCAGCAGCATACTCCCGGGACTAGCGGGAGGAGGGACAAAAAATGAGCAGTTCTTC. The V call is TRBV2, the J call TRBJ2-1; the match to TRBD2 covers 15 bases. This CDR3 comprises 20 residues. Trimming removed 6 bases from V and 7 bases from J; junction bases left unmatched: 19. Looked up from germline, CDR1 is SNHLY and CDR2 is FYNNEI.

This chain links TRBV3-1 (or the pseudogene TRBV3-2) with TRBJ1-2, with D hard to call. The CDR3 sequence is 15 residues long. Germline CDR1 LGHDT, CDR2 YNNKEL (reference sequence). V shed 0 bases and J shed 6 bases, with 14 bases lying between them. The chain's CDR3 is CASSQDVRVGDGYTF. CDR3 in DNA: TGTGCCAGCAGCCAAGATGTCCGGGTCGGGGATGGCTACACCTTC.

V and J are TRBV6-6 and TRBJ1-5; TRBD1 matches at 7 bases. The germline V gene encodes CDR1 MNHNY and CDR2 SVGAGI (reference sequence). The CDR3 totals 16 residues. The ends lost 6 bases at V and 0 bases at J; junction bases unmatched: 8. The DNA for the CDR3 is TGTGCCAGCAGATCGACAGGGATCAGTAGCAATCAGCCCCAGCATTTT. Encoded protein: CASRSTGISSNQPQHF.

This chain joins TRBV12-3 or TRBV12-4 and TRBJ1-1; D gene ambiguous. The CDR3 covers 13 residues. V was clipped by 5 bases and J by 6 bases, with 13 bases between them. In nucleotides, the CDR3 is TGTGCCAGCAGTCCCCGACCGGAGGCTGAAGCTTTCTTT. Its translation is CASSPRPEAEAFF.

The chain is built from TRBV11-2 and TRBJ2-5; 7 bases align to TRBD1. The junction had 7 bases not matched to a gene; V was cut back by 5 bases and J by 1 base. The CDR3 runs 15 residues. Germline CDR1 and CDR2: SGHAT and FQNNGV. Written as DNA, the CDR3 is TGTGCCAGCAGCCCGCTCCGGGACAGCCAAGAGACCCAGTACTTC. Translating gives CASSPLRDSQETQYF.

As regards this clone: Other DNA sequences from this sample encode an identical CDR3 as well. The chain uses TRBV27 and TRBJ2-7; no definite D call. The CDR3 covers 12 residues. From germline, CDR1 is MNHEY and CDR2 SMNVEV (reference sequence). Trimming stripped 1 base from V and 4 bases from J, with 5 bases between. The CDR3 sequence is CASSLLGYEQYF. For the CDR3, the DNA is TGTGCCAGCAGTTTATTAGGGTACGAGCAGTACTTC.

V usage is TRBV28 and J usage is TRBJ2-5; weak D call: TRBD1 (5 bases). Germline V CDR1 and CDR2: MDHEN, SYDVKM. CDR3 size: 13 residues. V lost 10 bases and J lost 7, with 19 bases in between. DNA for the CDR3: TGTGCCACCTCGACAGAGGTCATAGGGACCCAGTACTTC. The encoded protein is CATSTEVIGTQYF.

The rearrangement links TRBV9 to TRBJ2-1; TRBD1 agrees at 8 bases. The CDR3 contains 13 residues. Per germline, CDR1 SGDLS and CDR2 YYNGEE. Trimming cost V 3 bases and J 8 bases; bases outside gene matches: 4. CDR3 in DNA: TGTGCCAGCAGCGGACAGGGGTTCCATGAGCAGTTCTTC. Translated, it gives CASSGQGFHEQFF. Drawing the rest from reference TRBV9 and TRBJ2-1, the complete variable domain is DSGVTQTPKHLITATGQRVTLRCSPRSGDLSVYWYQQSLDQGLQFLIQYYNGEERAKGNILERFSAQQFPDLHSELNLSSLELGDSALYFCASSGQGFHEQFFGPGTRLTVL.

The chain is built from TRBV11-2 and TRBJ2-7, with 9 bases lining up with TRBD1. CDR1 is SGHAT and CDR2 is FQNNGV in the germline V gene. The V and J ends lost 5 bases and 2 bases, in that order; junction bases with no gene match: 7. The CDR3 runs 15 residues. CDR3 loop: CASSGPGQGAYEQYF. CDR3 nucleotides: TGTGCCAGCAGCGGCCCGGGACAGGGCGCCTACGAGCAGTACTTC.

The V and J genes are TRBV5-1 and TRBJ1-4; 8 nucleotides agree with TRBD1. V was clipped by 3 bases and J by 2 bases; unmatched bases: 9. This CDR3 has 17 residues. Germline-derived CDR1 and CDR2 are SGHRS and YFSETQ. The CDR3 region is CASSWTGRGFTNEKLFF. As DNA, the CDR3 is TGCGCCAGCAGCTGGACAGGGAGGGGTTTTACTAATGAAAAACTGTTTTTT.

This rearrangement joins TRBV19 to TRBJ2-1, with 8 bases aligning to TRBD2. Germline CDR1 and CDR2: LNHDA and SQIVND (reference sequence). Trimming took 6 bases from V and 8 from J; bases not matched to a gene: 6. The CDR3 runs to 13 residues. In DNA, the CDR3 is TGTGCCAGTAGCCCTCCCGGGGGGGATGAGCAGTTCTTC. It yields the protein CASSPPGGDEQFF.

The rearrangement links TRBV5-8 to TRBJ1-5; 8 bases align to TRBD1. After removal of 4 bases from V and 9 bases from J, the junction contained 9 bases not matched to a gene. Per the germline V gene, CDR1 is SGHTS and CDR2 is YDEGEE. CDR3 length: 14 amino acids. The CDR3 sequence is CASSQPDREGPQHF. Here the CDR3 DNA reads TGTGCCAGCAGCCAACCGGACAGGGAAGGGCCCCAGCATTTT.

The V call is TRBV5-6, the J call TRBJ1-2; D perhaps matches TRBD1 (6 bases). The ends were cut back, 1 base at V and 5 bases at J, with 18 bases in the middle. Germline V gene data show CDR1 as SGHDT and CDR2 as YYEEEE. The CDR3 consists of 16 residues. DNA for the CDR3: TGTGCCAGCAGCTTGATCCCTAAGGACAGTCCATATGGCTACACCTTC. It codes for CASSLIPKDSPYGYTF. Supplemented by reference TRBV5-6 and TRBJ1-2, the full variable domain reads DAGVTQSPTHLIKTRGQQVTLRCSPKSGHDTVSWYQQALGQGPQFIFQYYEEEERQRGNFPDRFSGHQFPNYSSELNVNALLLGDSALYLCASSLIPKDSPYGYTFGSGTRLTVV.

This chain joins TRBV2 and TRBJ2-5; D is ambiguous. There are 14 residues in the CDR3. Germline V gene data show CDR1 as SNHLY and CDR2 as FYNNEI. Trimming stripped 3 bases from V and 2 bases from J, with 10 bases between. The CDR3 DNA follows: TGTGCCAGCAGTGATCCCAGGAAGCAAGAGACCCAGTACTTC. Amino acids: CASSDPRKQETQYF.